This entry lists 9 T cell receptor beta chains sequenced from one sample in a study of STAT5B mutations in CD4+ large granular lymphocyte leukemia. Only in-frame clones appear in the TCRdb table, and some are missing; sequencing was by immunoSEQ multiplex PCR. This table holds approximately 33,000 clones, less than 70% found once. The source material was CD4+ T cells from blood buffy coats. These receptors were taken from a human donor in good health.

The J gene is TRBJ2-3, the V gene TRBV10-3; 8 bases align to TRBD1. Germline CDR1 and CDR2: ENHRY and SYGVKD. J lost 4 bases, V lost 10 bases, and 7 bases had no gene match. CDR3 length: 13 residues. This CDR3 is CATGQGMADTQYF. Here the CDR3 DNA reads TGTGCCACCGGACAGGGCATGGCAGATACGCAGTATTTT.

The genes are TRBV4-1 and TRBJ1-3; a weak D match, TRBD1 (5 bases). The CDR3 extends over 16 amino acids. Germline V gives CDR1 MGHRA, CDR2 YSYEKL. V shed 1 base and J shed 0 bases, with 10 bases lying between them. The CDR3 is CASSQAGTSSGNTIYF. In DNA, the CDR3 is TGCGCCAGCAGCCAAGCCGGGACCAGCTCTGGAAACACCATATATTTT.

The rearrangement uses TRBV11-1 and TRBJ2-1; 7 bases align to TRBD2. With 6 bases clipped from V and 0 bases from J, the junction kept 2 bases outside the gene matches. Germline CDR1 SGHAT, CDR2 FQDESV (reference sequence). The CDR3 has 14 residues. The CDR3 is CASSTGGSYNEQFF. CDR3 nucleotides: TGTGCCAGCAGTACGGGGGGCTCCTACAATGAGCAGTTCTTC.

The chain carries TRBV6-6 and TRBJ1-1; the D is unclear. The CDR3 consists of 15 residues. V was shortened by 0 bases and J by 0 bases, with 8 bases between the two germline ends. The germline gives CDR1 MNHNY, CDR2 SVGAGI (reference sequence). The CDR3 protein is CASSYSRELNTEAFF. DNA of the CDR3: TGTGCCAGCAGTTACTCCCGGGAACTGAACACTGAAGCTTTCTTT.

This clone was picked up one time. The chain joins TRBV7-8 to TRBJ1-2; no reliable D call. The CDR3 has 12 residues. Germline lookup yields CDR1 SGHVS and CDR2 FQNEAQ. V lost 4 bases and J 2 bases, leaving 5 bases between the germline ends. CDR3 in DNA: TGTGCCAGCAGCTACGAGAACTATGGCTACACCTTC. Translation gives CASSYENYGYTF.

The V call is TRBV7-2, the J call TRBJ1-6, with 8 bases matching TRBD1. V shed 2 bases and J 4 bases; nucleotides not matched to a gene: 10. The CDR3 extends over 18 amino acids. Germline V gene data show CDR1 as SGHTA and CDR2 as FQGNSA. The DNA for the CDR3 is TGTGCCAGCAGCTTATGGATGGTGACAGGGGCGTATAATTCACCCCTCCACTTT. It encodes CASSLWMVTGAYNSPLHF.

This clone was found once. The CDR3 sequence: CASSFSGGQETQYF. As DNA, the CDR3 is TGCGCCAGCAGTTTTAGCGGGGGCCAAGAGACCCAGTACTTC. J is TRBJ2-5 and V is TRBV5-1; 9 positions agree with TRBD2. The J segment lost 1 base and the V segment lost 5 bases, leaving 3 bases of the junction unmatched. CDR3 length: 14 residues. Germline CDR1 reads SGHRS; CDR2 reads YFSETQ.

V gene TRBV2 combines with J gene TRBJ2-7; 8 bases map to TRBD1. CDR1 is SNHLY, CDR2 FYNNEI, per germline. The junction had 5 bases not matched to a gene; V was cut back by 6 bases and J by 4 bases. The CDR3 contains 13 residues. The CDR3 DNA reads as TGTGCCAGCAGCCGACAGGGGTCTTACGAGCAGTACTTC. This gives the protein CASSRQGSYEQYF. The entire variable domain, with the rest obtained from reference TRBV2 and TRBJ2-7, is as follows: EPEVTQTPSHQVTQMGQEVILRCVPISNHLYFYWYRQILGQKVEFLVSFYNNEISEKSEIFDDQFSVERPDGSNFTLKIRSTKLEDSAMYFCASSRQGSYEQYFGPGTRLTVT.

The CDR3 reads CASWGKDERSYEQYF. The CDR3 region has the DNA TGTGCCAGCTGGGGTAAAGACGAACGGTCCTACGAGCAGTACTTC. This chain joins TRBV2 and TRBJ2-7, with D hard to call. The CDR3 length is 15 residues. Germline values: CDR1 SNHLY, CDR2 FYNNEI. V was trimmed by 8 bases and J by 1 base, leaving 18 bases between them.